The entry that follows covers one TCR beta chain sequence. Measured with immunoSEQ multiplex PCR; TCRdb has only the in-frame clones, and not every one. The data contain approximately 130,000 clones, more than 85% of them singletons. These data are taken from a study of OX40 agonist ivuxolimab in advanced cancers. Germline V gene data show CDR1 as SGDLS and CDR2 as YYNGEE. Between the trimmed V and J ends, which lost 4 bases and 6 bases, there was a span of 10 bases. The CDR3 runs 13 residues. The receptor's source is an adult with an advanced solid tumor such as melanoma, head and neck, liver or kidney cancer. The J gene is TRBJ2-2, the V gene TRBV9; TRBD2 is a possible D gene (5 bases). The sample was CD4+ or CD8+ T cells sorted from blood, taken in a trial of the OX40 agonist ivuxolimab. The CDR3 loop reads CASSQLVAGELFF. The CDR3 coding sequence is TGTGCCAGCAGCCAACTAGTCGCCGGGGAGCTGTTTTTT. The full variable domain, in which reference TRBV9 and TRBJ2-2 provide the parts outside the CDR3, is DSGVTQTPKHLITATGQRVTLRCSPRSGDLSVYWYQQSLDQGLQFLIQYYNGEERAKGNILERFSAQQFPDLHSELNLSSLELGDSALYFCASSQLVAGELFFGEGSRLTVL.